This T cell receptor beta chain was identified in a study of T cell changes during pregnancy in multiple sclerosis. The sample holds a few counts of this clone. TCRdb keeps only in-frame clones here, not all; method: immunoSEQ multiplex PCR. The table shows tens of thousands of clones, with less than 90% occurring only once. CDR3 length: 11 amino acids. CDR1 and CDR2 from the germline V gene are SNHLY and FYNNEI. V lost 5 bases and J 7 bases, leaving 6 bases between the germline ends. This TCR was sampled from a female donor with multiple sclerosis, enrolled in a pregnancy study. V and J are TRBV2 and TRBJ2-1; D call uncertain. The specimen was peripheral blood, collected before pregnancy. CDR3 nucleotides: TGTGCCAGCAGTTTATTGAATGAGCAGTTCTTC. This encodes CASSLLNEQFF.